The 28 T cell receptor beta chains reported below all come from one sample, sequenced in a study of cytomegalovirus exposure and HLA in healthy donors. A multiplex PCR was run with 60 Vbeta primers and 13 Jbeta primers. TCRdb's table, derived via immunoSEQ multiplex PCR, lists solely in-frame clones and lacks some. The data show approximately 79,000 clones, 78% seen once. Sequencing was done on a sample of PBMCs. Receptors were obtained from a male donor in good health and CMV-seropositive.

This chain uses TRBV11-2 with TRBJ1-2; D uncertain. Germline V CDR1 and CDR2: SGHAT, FQNNGV. This CDR3 has 16 amino acids. V was clipped by 0 bases and J by 8 bases, with 19 bases between them. CDR3 in amino acids: CASSLDRQGAGGGYTF. DNA for the CDR3: TGTGCCAGCAGCTTAGATCGGCAAGGAGCAGGAGGGGGCTACACCTTC.

The chain uses TRBV19 and TRBJ1-2, with D perhaps TRBD1 (5 bases). This CDR3 spans 14 amino acids. V gave up 6 bases and J gave up 1 base, with 12 bases separating them. In germline, CDR1 is LNHDA, CDR2 SQIVND (reference sequence). CDR3 bases: TGTGCCAGTAGAGGGGTCCAGGGTAACTATGGCTACACCTTC. Its translation is CASRGVQGNYGYTF. The whole variable domain, remainder taken from reference TRBV19 and TRBJ1-2, is DGGITQSPKYLFRKEGQNVTLSCEQNLNHDAMYWYRQDPGQGLRLIYYSQIVNDFQKGDIAEGYSVSREKKESFPLTVTSAQKNPTAFYLCASRGVQGNYGYTFGSGTRLTVV.

This chain joins TRBV6-5 and TRBJ2-5; 8 bases align to TRBD2. The CDR3 is 16 residues long. J gave up 2 bases and V 1 base, and 6 bases lay outside the gene matches. The germline V gene has CDR1 MNHEY and CDR2 SVGAGI. The CDR3, as DNA: TGTGCCAGCAGTTACTTCGGGGGGGCGGGGCAAGAGACCCAGTACTTC. Protein: CASSYFGGAGQETQYF.

The chain uses TRBV7-2 and TRBJ2-1; 8 bases map to TRBD2. Germline V gene lookup returns CDR1 SGHTA and CDR2 FQGNSA. V lost 9 bases, J lost 0 bases, and 7 bases stayed unmatched. This CDR3 has 15 amino acids. In DNA form, the CDR3 reads TGTGCCAGTCGGGGGGGCCTGAGCTCCTACAATGAGCAGTTCTTC. Protein sequence: CASRGGLSSYNEQFF.

The rearrangement links TRBV11-2 to TRBJ2-7; 15 positions match TRBD2. This CDR3 comprises 16 residues. Per germline, CDR1 SGHAT and CDR2 FQNNGV. Trimming at V came to 6 bases and at J to 4 bases, leaving 7 bases not matched to a gene. The DNA of the CDR3 is TGTGCCAGCAGTCCCGGGACTAGCGGGAGGTTATACGAGCAGTACTTC. It specifies CASSPGTSGRLYEQYF.

This rearrangement joins TRBV7-9 to TRBJ2-1; 12 nucleotides agree with TRBD2. CDR3 length equals 16 residues. The junction had 5 bases not matched to a gene; V was cut back by 4 bases and J by 4 bases. CDR1 and CDR2 from the germline V gene are SEHNR and FQNEAQ (reference sequence). The CDR3 is CASSSGTSGWYNEQFF. CDR3 nucleotide sequence: TGTGCCAGCAGCTCGGGGACTAGCGGGTGGTACAATGAGCAGTTCTTC.

This clone was seen a few times. V usage is TRBV5-1 and J usage is TRBJ1-2; no definite D call. Per germline, CDR1 SGHRS and CDR2 YFSETQ. Trimming shortened V by 7 bases and J by 1 base, and 5 bases separated the two germline ends. This CDR3 comprises 11 residues. The CDR3 is CASSNNYGYTF. In DNA, the CDR3 is TGCGCCAGCTCTAATAACTATGGCTACACCTTC.

The rearrangement links TRBV18 to TRBJ2-1; 8 bases are a match to TRBD2. Germline V gene lookup returns CDR1 KGHSH and CDR2 LQKENI. V was clipped by 5 bases and J by 9 bases; unmatched bases: 18. The CDR3 runs to 17 residues. CDR3 region: CASSAILLAGTGGEQFF. CDR3 nucleotide sequence: TGTGCCAGCTCAGCTATCCTCCTAGCGGGTACCGGGGGTGAGCAGTTCTTC.

The chain uses TRBV11-2 and TRBJ2-1, with D maybe TRBD1 (6 bases). With 5 bases removed from V and 0 bases from J, the gap between germline ends came to 17 bases. Germline CDR1 is SGHAT and CDR2 is FQNNGV. This CDR3 has 17 residues. Here the CDR3 reads CASSPLGAPSSYNEQFF. The CDR3 nucleotides read TGTGCCAGCAGCCCTCTGGGGGCACCCAGCTCCTACAATGAGCAGTTCTTC.

V usage is TRBV27 and J usage is TRBJ2-1, with TRBD2 matching 7 bases. Germline V lookup: CDR1 MNHEY, CDR2 SMNVEV (reference sequence). This CDR3 has 17 residues. V lost 2 bases and J lost 3; bases outside the gene matches: 10. CDR3: CASSLNDPKRGYNEQFF. CDR3 bases: TGTGCCAGCAGTTTAAACGACCCGAAGCGGGGCTACAATGAGCAGTTCTTC.

The rearrangement joins TRBV30 to TRBJ1-1, with D perhaps matching TRBD1 (6 bases). The CDR3 runs to 15 residues. The V end lost 4 bases, the J end lost 1 base, and 16 bases lay between the germline ends. The germline CDR1 and CDR2 sequences are GTSNPN and SVGIG (reference sequence). The CDR3 sequence is CAWMIPGRGNTEAFF. The CDR3 DNA reads as TGTGCCTGGATGATTCCGGGCAGGGGGAACACTGAAGCTTTCTTT.

V gene TRBV10-3 combines with J gene TRBJ2-3; D is undetermined. The length of the CDR3 is 13 residues. Trimming cost V 3 bases and J 1 base, with 5 bases left between them. Germline CDR1 is ENHRY and CDR2 is SYGVKD. As DNA, the CDR3 is TGTGCCATCAGTGAACTGGGCACAGATACGCAGTATTTT. Translated, it gives CAISELGTDTQYF.

The chain employs TRBV9 and TRBJ1-3; perhaps TRBD1 as D (6 bases). The CDR3 is made up of 13 amino acids. Looked up from germline, CDR1 is SGDLS and CDR2 is YYNGEE. Trimming took off 3 bases at V and 9 bases at J, with 13 bases between the two ends. In nucleotides, the CDR3 is TGTGCCAGCAGCGACCCCGGACAGATCACCATATATTTT. Its protein product is CASSDPGQITIYF.

The CDR3 sequence: CASSLTLLAGEDTQYF. For the CDR3, the DNA is TGTGCCAGCAGCTTAACGTTATTAGCGGGGGAAGATACGCAGTATTTT. The V gene is TRBV7-3, the J gene TRBJ2-3; TRBD2 agrees at 9 bases. CDR3 length: 16 residues. V lost 0 bases, J lost 5 bases, and 6 bases stayed unmatched. Germline CDR1 is SGHTA and CDR2 is FQGTGA. The full variable domain, in which reference TRBV7-3 and TRBJ2-3 provide the parts outside the CDR3, is GAGVSQTPSNKVTEKGKYVELRCDPISGHTALYWYRQSLGQGPEFLIYFQGTGAADDSGLPNDRFFAVRPEGSVSTLKIQRTERGDSAVYLCASSLTLLAGEDTQYFGPGTRLTVL.

This chain connects TRBV7-2 to TRBJ2-7; 8 positions match TRBD1. The germline V gene encodes CDR1 SGHTA and CDR2 FQGNSA. Trimming removed 3 bases from V and 3 bases from J; junction bases left unmatched: 7. The CDR3 has 15 residues. CDR3 coding DNA: TGTGCCAGCAGCTTGACAATTGGGACAGGCTACGAGCAGTACTTC. Protein product: CASSLTIGTGYEQYF.

This clone was detected only once. The genes are TRBV10-3 and TRBJ1-3; 7 bases are a match to TRBD1. The germline gives CDR1 ENHRY, CDR2 SYGVKD. The trim removed 5 bases at V and 5 bases at J, leaving 6 bases unmatched. This CDR3 is 14 amino acids long. CDR3 in DNA: TGTGCCATCAGTCCGACAGGGTCCCGAAACACCATATATTTT. As protein: CAISPTGSRNTIYF.

Only a few counts were recorded for this clone. The chain has TRBV4-1 and TRBJ1-1, with D tentatively TRBD1 (6 bases). V lost 4 bases and J 9 bases, leaving 18 bases between the germline ends. The CDR3 runs 14 residues. From germline, CDR1 is MGHRA and CDR2 YSYEKL. The CDR3 protein is CASSRPGGLGKAFF. In DNA form, the CDR3 reads TGCGCCAGCAGCCGCCCCGGGGGGCTAGGGAAAGCTTTCTTT.

This clone appeared a few times. The genes are TRBV4-3 and TRBJ2-7; no definite D call. Germline V gene lookup returns CDR1 LGHNA and CDR2 YSLEER. CDR3 length: 16 amino acids. Trimming left V 1 base short and J 2 bases short, with 15 bases between. The CDR3 here is CASSQGYGTAPYEQYF. CDR3 sequence (DNA): TGCGCCAGCAGCCAAGGGTACGGAACAGCTCCCTACGAGCAGTACTTC.

The J gene is TRBJ1-5, the V gene TRBV30; D uncertain. CDR3 length equals 15 residues. Germline V gene lookup returns CDR1 GTSNPN and CDR2 SVGIG (reference sequence). V gave up 2 bases and J gave up 7 bases, with 18 bases separating them. This CDR3 reads CAWSPPGGPMQPQHF. CDR3 coding DNA: TGTGCCTGGAGTCCTCCCGGAGGGCCCATGCAGCCCCAGCATTTT. Drawing the rest from reference TRBV30 and TRBJ1-5, the complete variable domain is SQTIHQWPATLVQPVGSPLSLECTVEGTSNPNLYWYRQAAGRGLQLLFYSVGIGQISSEVPQNLSASRPQDRQFILSSKKLLLSDSGFYLCAWSPPGGPMQPQHFGDGTRLSIL.

J is TRBJ2-7 and V is TRBV7-2, with a possible D match to TRBD2 (5 bases). Per the germline V gene, CDR1 is SGHTA and CDR2 is FQGNSA. The CDR3 runs 15 residues. Deletions cut 6 bases from V and 2 bases from J, with 17 bases between. The CDR3 DNA reads as TGTGCCAGCAGACCACCGGGGTCGTCTCCCTACGAGCAGTACTTC. As protein: CASRPPGSSPYEQYF.

This clone was observed a handful of times. This CDR3 reads CASSERGNTDTQYF. Here the CDR3 DNA reads TGTGCCAGCAGTGAACGCGGCAACACAGATACGCAGTATTTT. The genes are TRBV6-1 and TRBJ2-3; D uncertain. V gave up 2 bases and J gave up 2 bases, with 8 bases separating them. Germline V gives CDR1 MNHNS, CDR2 SASEGT. This CDR3 region has 14 residues.

The chain combines TRBV28 with TRBJ2-1; D is perhaps TRBD2 (6 bases). This CDR3 is built from 15 residues. Per the germline V gene, CDR1 is MDHEN and CDR2 is SYDVKM. V lost 10 bases to trimming and J lost 4 bases, with 20 bases between them. The CDR3 loop is CATNTKKGGYNEQFF. CDR3 sequence (DNA): TGTGCCACCAACACCAAGAAGGGAGGTTACAATGAGCAGTTCTTC.

The chain links TRBV27 to TRBJ2-7, with D perhaps TRBD2 (6 bases). This CDR3 region has 14 residues. Germline V gives CDR1 MNHEY, CDR2 SMNVEV (reference sequence). V lost 1 base to trimming and J lost 2 bases, with 9 bases between them. The DNA of the CDR3 is TGTGCCAGCAGTTTATGGAGCGGGCCCTACGAGCAGTACTTC. This gives the protein CASSLWSGPYEQYF.

The chain joins TRBV21-1 to TRBJ1-2. TRBV21-1 is a pseudogene segment. This CDR3 has 15 amino acids. Here the CDR3 DNA reads TGTGCCGGCAGTCTCAGGGAACCGGGAGGCTATGGCTACACCTTC. This gives the protein CAGSLREPGGYGYTF.

The CDR3 coding sequence is TGTGCCAGCAGTTCTAGCGGGCGCTCCTACAATGAGCAGTTCTTC. This codes for CASSSSGRSYNEQFF. The chain couples TRBV2 to TRBJ2-1; 8 bases are a match to TRBD2. This CDR3 has 15 amino acids. Unmatched junction bases numbered 3, after V lost 5 bases and J lost 0 bases. The V gene's germline CDR1 is SNHLY and CDR2 FYNNEI.

This clone was observed a handful of times. This chain uses TRBV25-1 with TRBJ1-5, with D unclear. Trimming cost V 7 bases and J 0 bases, with 7 bases left between them. This CDR3 is built from 13 residues. Germline CDR1 is MGHDK and CDR2 is SYGVNS. CDR3 loop: CASKQVSNQPQHF. As DNA, the CDR3 is TGTGCCAGCAAGCAGGTTAGCAATCAGCCCCAGCATTTT.

This clone was counted between two and nine times. This chain joins TRBV4-3 and TRBJ2-2; D gene uncertain. From germline, CDR1 is LGHNA and CDR2 YSLEER. The CDR3 is 16 amino acids. With 0 bases removed from V and 6 bases from J, the gap between germline ends came to 14 bases. The DNA of the CDR3 is TGCGCCAGCAGCCAAGAAGGCCTGGATCGGGCCGGGGAGCTGTTTTTT. Protein: CASSQEGLDRAGELFF.

V and J are TRBV11-2 and TRBJ2-1; D gene ambiguous. Trimming removed 5 bases from V and 4 bases from J, with 21 bases in between. The CDR3 has 17 residues. Germline V gene data show CDR1 as SGHAT and CDR2 as FQNNGV. CDR3 sequence: CASSPPVRLPSYNEQFF. The CDR3 DNA follows: TGTGCCAGCAGCCCTCCTGTCAGGCTGCCCTCTTACAATGAGCAGTTCTTC.